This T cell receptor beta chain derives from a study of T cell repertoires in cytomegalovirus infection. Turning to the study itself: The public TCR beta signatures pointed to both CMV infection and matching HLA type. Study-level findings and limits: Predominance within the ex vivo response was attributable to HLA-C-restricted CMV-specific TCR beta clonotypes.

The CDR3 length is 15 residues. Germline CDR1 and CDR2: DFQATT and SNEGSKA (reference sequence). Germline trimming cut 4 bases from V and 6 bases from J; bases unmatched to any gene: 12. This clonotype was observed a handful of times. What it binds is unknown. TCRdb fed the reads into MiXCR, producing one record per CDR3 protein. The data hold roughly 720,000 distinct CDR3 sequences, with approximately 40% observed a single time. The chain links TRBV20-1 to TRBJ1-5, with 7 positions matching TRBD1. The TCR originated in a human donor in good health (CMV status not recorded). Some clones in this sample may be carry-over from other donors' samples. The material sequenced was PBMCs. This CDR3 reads CSAIIQGRAVQPQHF. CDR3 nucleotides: TGCAGTGCTATAATACAGGGGAGGGCTGTTCAGCCCCAGCATTTT.